Shown below are 4 T cell receptor beta chains from a single sample sequenced in a study of CD8+ T cells in alopecia areata. Treatment: oral pan-JAK inhibitor, 5-10 mg twice daily. Extraction of RNA preceded its reverse transcription into cDNA, which served as the sequencing template. Produced via immunoSEQ multiplex PCR; TCRdb's table is partial and in-frame only. The sample lists around 170,000 clones; 45% to 60% were seen once. Sample: CD8+ T cells sorted from blood, taken around week 54, from a patient treated with tofacitinib. Receptors originate from a human donor with alopecia areata.

The chain's CDR3 is CASSRTDSNQPQHF. Written as DNA, the CDR3 is TGTGCCAGCAGCCGGACTGATAGCAATCAGCCCCAGCATTTT. The gene calls are TRBV9 and TRBJ1-5; D gene ambiguous. The germline V gene encodes CDR1 SGDLS and CDR2 YYNGEE. Trimming stripped 4 bases from V and 0 bases from J, with 8 bases between. There are 14 residues in the CDR3.

This sequence joins TRBV5-6 and TRBJ1-5; 8 bases line up with TRBD1. With V trimmed by 0 bases and J by 6 bases, 8 bases remained unmatched. The CDR3 loop spans 16 amino acids. Germline CDR1 and CDR2: SGHDT and YYEEEE. CDR3 DNA: TGTGCCAGCAGCTTGGGTCAGGGGGCGCCAGTTCAGCCCCAGCATTTT. Encoded protein: CASSLGQGAPVQPQHF.

The chain's CDR3 is CASSSSSGVYEQYF. The DNA for the CDR3 is TGTGCCAGCTCATCCTCTAGCGGGGTATACGAGCAGTACTTC. V usage is TRBV18 and J usage is TRBJ2-7; 9 bases map to TRBD2. Germline V lookup: CDR1 KGHSH, CDR2 LQKENI. This CDR3 spans 14 amino acids. V lost 5 bases, J lost 4 bases, and 6 bases stayed unmatched.

V usage is TRBV19 and J usage is TRBJ1-5, with D possibly matching TRBD1 (5 bases). V was trimmed by 2 bases and J by 2 bases, leaving 10 bases between them. Germline V gene sequence: CDR1 LNHDA, CDR2 SQIVND (reference sequence). The CDR3 loop spans 15 amino acids. The CDR3, as DNA: TGTGCCAGTAGTATACGAGCCAGGGGCAATCAGCCCCAGCATTTT. It codes for CASSIRARGNQPQHF.